This T cell receptor (beta chain) was found in a study of cytomegalovirus exposure and HLA in healthy donors. Study-wide findings and caveats: Most of the TCR beta V segments (in an earlier analysis) were productive either about 90% or about 30% of the time. As a later analysis revealed, the rate of TCR association differed by HLA locus, with DRB1 most and HLA-C fewest.

This clone was found once. Its antigen is unknown. The PCR used 60 Vbeta and 13 Jbeta primers. The table came from immunoSEQ multiplex PCR; TCRdb's copy has only in-frame clones and leaves some out. Among 95,000 to 150,000 clones, around 80% were seen once, and the ten largest hold approximately 1.2%. Sequencing was done on a sample of PBMCs. This receptor was taken from a female donor in good health and CMV-seronegative.

The CDR3 loop is CASSGQADQPQHF. CDR3 in DNA: TGTGCCAGCTCAGGGCAGGCCGATCAGCCCCAGCATTTT. The rearrangement links TRBV18 to TRBJ1-5; D ambiguous. V lost 5 bases to trimming and J lost 5 bases, with 10 bases between them. The CDR3 spans 13 residues. Germline V lookup: CDR1 KGHSH, CDR2 LQKENI.